Listed here are 10 T cell receptor beta chains from one sample, sequenced in a study of naive and memory T cell subsets. An equimolar mix of two oligonucleotides served as the beta constant-region primer for TRBC1 and TRBC2. Ligated cDNA was amplified by four rounds of PCR with nested alpha and beta constant-region primers and SP2. TCRdb ran MiXCR on the UMI-ligation and nested PCR reads and lists one entry per CDR3 protein. The table includes 80,000 or so distinct CDR3 sequences, about 10% detected once. Material for sequencing was naive CD8+ T cells from blood. The receptors were sampled from a human donor in good health.

The CDR3 nucleotides are TGCGCCAGCAGCCCCACCCTGGGGGGGGGCGCTGAAAAGACCCAGTACTTC. This gives the protein CASSPTLGGGAEKTQYF. The chain recombines TRBV5-1 with TRBJ2-5; D may be TRBD2 (7 bases). The germline V gene has CDR1 SGHRS and CDR2 YFSETQ. The germline V and J ends were trimmed by 4 bases and 6 bases, with 25 bases remaining between them. This CDR3 spans 17 amino acids. Using reference TRBV5-1 and TRBJ2-5 for the parts outside the CDR3, the full variable domain is KAGVTQTPRYLIKTRGQQVTLSCSPISGHRSVSWYQQTPGQGLQFLFEYFSETQRNKGNFPGRFSGRQFSNSRSEMNVSTLELGDSALYLCASSPTLGGGAEKTQYFGPGTRLLVL.

This clonotype was seen many times. The gene calls are TRBV10-3 and TRBJ2-6; D is uncertain. With 8 bases removed from V and 3 bases from J, the gap between germline ends came to 14 bases. Germline V gene lookup returns CDR1 ENHRY and CDR2 SYGVKD. This CDR3 is 15 amino acids long. CDR3 in DNA: TGTGCCATCCGCGGTGGGATCGGTGGGGCCAACGTCCTGACTTTC. Residues: CAIRGGIGGANVLTF.

This clonotype was recorded at least ten times. The V gene is TRBV27, the J gene TRBJ2-3; unclear D gene. Germline V gives CDR1 MNHEY, CDR2 SMNVEV (reference sequence). The length of the CDR3 is 12 residues. Trimming shortened V by 4 bases and J by 3 bases, and 5 bases separated the two germline ends. CDR3 sequence: CASSSRTDTQYF. The DNA for the CDR3 is TGTGCCAGCAGTTCACGGACAGATACGCAGTATTTT.

This clonotype occurred many times. V and J are TRBV6-5 and TRBJ1-2, with TRBD1 as a possible D gene (6 bases). The CDR3 is 13 residues long. The ends were cut back, 2 bases at V and 7 bases at J, with 11 bases in the middle. CDR1 and CDR2 (germline): MNHEY, SVGAGI. CDR3 in amino acids: CASSYGGAGGYTF. CDR3 DNA sequence: TGTGCCAGCAGTTACGGGGGGGCTGGTGGCTACACCTTC.

This clonotype was observed at least ten times. The chain carries TRBV6-2 or TRBV6-3 and TRBJ2-7, with 9 bases identical to TRBD1. The CDR3 sequence is 15 residues long. The germline V gene has CDR1 MNHEY and CDR2 SVGEGT. V trimming: 6 bases; J trimming: 4 bases; junction bases outside the gene matches: 10. The CDR3, as DNA: TGTGCCAGCAGACCCCCGGGACAGGGTCTTTACGAGCAGTACTTC. Its translation: CASRPPGQGLYEQYF.

This clonotype has at least ten counts. In nucleotides, the CDR3 is TGCAGTGCTCGCGGTGGTATCGGTTCTAATGAGCAGTTCTTC. It specifies CSARGGIGSNEQFF. This chain joins TRBV20-1 and TRBJ2-1, with D unresolved. CDR1 and CDR2 from the germline V gene are DFQATT and SNEGSKA (reference sequence). V dropped 5 bases and J dropped 7 bases, with 18 bases sitting between them. There are 14 residues in the CDR3.

The chain recombines TRBV12-3 or TRBV12-4 with TRBJ1-2; 8 bases match TRBD1. The CDR3 runs to 15 residues. V shed 6 bases and J 4 bases; nucleotides not matched to a gene: 10. The CDR3 DNA sequence: TGTGCCAGCAGCTCCCTACGACAGGGGAGCTATGGCTACACCTTC. Its protein is CASSSLRQGSYGYTF.

This clonotype showed up many times. V and J are TRBV29-1 and TRBJ2-7, with 8 bases that match TRBD1. Germline V gene data show CDR1 as SQVTM and CDR2 as ANQGSEA. The CDR3 length is 17 residues. V dropped 6 bases and J dropped 0; count of bases not matched to a gene: 16. Written as DNA, the CDR3 is TGCAGCGTATCCGGACAGGGTCCTTTTGGTTCCTCCTACGAGCAGTACTTC. Its protein product is CSVSGQGPFGSSYEQYF.

This clonotype showed up many times. The V gene is TRBV7-6, the J gene TRBJ2-1; perhaps TRBD2 as D (6 bases). The CDR3 has 15 amino acids. V was cut by 1 base and J by 5 bases, with 12 bases left in between. Germline V gene data show CDR1 as SGHVS and CDR2 as FNYEAQ. The CDR3: CASSLVAGPDNEQFF. Here the CDR3 DNA reads TGTGCCAGCAGCTTAGTTGCGGGGCCAGACAATGAGCAGTTCTTC.

The table lists this clonotype with many counts. The chain combines TRBV11-2 with TRBJ2-3, with D perhaps assigned TRBD1 or TRBD2 (6 bases each). The CDR3 consists of 15 residues. V was trimmed by 4 bases and J by 6 bases, leaving 17 bases between them. In germline, CDR1 is SGHAT, CDR2 FQNNGV. The chain's CDR3 is CASSSSRGPRDTQYF. CDR3 nucleotides: TGTGCCAGCAGCTCAAGCCGGGGGCCGCGTGATACGCAGTATTTT.